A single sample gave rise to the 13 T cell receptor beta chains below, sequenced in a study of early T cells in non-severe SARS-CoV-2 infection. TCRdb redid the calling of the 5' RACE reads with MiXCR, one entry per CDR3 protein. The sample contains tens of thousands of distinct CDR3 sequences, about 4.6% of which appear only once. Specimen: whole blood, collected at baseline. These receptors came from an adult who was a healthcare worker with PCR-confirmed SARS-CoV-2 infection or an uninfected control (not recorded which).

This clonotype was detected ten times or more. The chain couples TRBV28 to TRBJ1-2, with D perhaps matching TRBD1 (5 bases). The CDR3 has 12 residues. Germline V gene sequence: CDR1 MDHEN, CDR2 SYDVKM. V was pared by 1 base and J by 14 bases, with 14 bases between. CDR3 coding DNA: TGTGCCAGCAGTTTATCGGCGCGGGGGTTAACCTTC. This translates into CASSLSARGLTF.

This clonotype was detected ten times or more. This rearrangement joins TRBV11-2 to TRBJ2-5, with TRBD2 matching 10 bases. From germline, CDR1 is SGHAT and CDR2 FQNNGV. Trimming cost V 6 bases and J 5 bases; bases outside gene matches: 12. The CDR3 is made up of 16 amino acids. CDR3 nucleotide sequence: TGTGCCAGCAGGACTCTGAAGCGGGAGGGCCTTGAGACCCAGTACTTC. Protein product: CASRTLKREGLETQYF.

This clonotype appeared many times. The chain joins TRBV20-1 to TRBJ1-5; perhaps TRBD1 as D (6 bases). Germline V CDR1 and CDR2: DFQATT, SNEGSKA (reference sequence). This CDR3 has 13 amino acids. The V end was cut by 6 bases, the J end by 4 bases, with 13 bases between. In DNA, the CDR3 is TGCAGTGCACGGAGGGGGACTAATCAGCCCCAGCATTTT. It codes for CSARRGTNQPQHF.

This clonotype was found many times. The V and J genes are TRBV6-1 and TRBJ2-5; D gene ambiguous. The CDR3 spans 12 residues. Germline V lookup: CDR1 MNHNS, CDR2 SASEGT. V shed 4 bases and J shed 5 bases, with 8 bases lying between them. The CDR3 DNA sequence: TGTGCCAGCAGTGTTTCTCGGGAGACCCAGTACTTC. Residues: CASSVSRETQYF.

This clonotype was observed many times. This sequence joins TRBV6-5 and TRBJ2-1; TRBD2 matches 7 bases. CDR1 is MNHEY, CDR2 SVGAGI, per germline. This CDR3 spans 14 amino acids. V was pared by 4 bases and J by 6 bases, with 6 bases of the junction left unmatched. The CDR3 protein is CASSSGEGRNEQFF. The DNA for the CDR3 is TGTGCCAGCAGTTCGGGGGAGGGCCGCAATGAGCAGTTCTTC.

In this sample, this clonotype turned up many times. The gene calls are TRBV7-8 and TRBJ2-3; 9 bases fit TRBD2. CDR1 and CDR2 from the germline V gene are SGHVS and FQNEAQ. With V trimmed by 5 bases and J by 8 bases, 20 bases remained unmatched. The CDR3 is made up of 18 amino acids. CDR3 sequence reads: CASSQTSGTSTGRGTQYF. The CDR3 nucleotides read TGTGCCAGCAGCCAAACCTCCGGGACTAGCACCGGACGGGGTACGCAGTATTTT.

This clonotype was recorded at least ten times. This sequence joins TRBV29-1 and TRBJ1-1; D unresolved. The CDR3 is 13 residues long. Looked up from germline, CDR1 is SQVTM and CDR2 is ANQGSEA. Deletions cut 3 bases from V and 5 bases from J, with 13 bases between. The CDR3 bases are TGCAGCGTTGAGCTGAACCTAGGGACTGAAGCTTTCTTT. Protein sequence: CSVELNLGTEAFF.

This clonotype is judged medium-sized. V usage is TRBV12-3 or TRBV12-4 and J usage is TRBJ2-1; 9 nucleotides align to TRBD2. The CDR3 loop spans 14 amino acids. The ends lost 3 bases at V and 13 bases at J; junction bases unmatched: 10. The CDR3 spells CASSFGTSTSSQFF. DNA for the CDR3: TGTGCCAGCAGTTTCGGGACTAGCACGTCATCTCAGTTCTTC.

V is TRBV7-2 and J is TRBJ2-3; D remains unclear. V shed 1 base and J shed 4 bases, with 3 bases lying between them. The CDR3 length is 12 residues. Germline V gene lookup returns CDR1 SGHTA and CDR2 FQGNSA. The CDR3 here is CASSLVADTQYF. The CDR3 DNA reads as TGTGCCAGCAGCTTAGTAGCAGATACGCAGTATTTT.

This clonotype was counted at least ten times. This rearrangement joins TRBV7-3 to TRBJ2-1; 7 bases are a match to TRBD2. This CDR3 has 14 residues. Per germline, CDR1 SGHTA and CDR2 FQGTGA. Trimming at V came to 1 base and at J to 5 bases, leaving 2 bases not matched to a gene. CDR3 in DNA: TGTGCCAGCAGCTTAAGGGCGGGAGACAATGAGCAGTTCTTC. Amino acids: CASSLRAGDNEQFF.

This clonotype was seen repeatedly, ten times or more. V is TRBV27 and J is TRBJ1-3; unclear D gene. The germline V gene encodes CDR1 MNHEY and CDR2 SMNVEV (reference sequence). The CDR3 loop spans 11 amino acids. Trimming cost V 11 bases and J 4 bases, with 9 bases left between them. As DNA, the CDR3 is TGTGCCTCGGCGCGGGGAAACACCATATATTTT. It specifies CASARGNTIYF.

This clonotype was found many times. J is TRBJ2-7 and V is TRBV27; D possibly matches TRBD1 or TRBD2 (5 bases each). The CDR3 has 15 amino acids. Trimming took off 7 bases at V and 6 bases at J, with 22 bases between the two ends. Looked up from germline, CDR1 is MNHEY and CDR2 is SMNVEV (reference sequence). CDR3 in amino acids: CASTSWSRRGSEQYF. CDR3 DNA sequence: TGTGCCAGCACCTCTTGGAGTCGTCGGGGCTCCGAGCAGTACTTC.

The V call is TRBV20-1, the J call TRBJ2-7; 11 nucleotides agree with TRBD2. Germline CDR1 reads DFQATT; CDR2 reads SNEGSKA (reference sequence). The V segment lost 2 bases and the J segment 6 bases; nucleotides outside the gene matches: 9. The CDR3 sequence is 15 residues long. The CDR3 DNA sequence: TGCAGTGCTAGATCCTTAGCGGGAGGGATGGGCGAGCAGTACTTC. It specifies CSARSLAGGMGEQYF.